The rows below give T cell receptor beta chains drawn from one sample of a study of response to subunit inactivated influenza vaccine. TCRdb used MiXCR to reprocess the RT-PCR reads, holding one entry per CDR3 protein. The top ten clones hold roughly 7.6% of a sample with some 600,000 distinct CDR3 sequences, 13% to 15% of them seen once. The material sequenced was PBMCs from blood, taken roughly 2 weeks before vaccination. The receptor source for this set is a man aged 50-59 years who received an inactivated influenza vaccine. Both conserved end residues are part of each CDR3. The order of the fields is V gene, D gene, J gene, clone size, CDR3 DNA, CDR3 protein. The D gene is left open where the match is weak. Some rows have no size entry. The others give once, few or many, or a class for an expanded clone.

>TRBV4-2|TRBD1|TRBJ1-2|-
TGTGCCAGCAGCCCAGTGGGACAGGGTGAAATCACCTTC
CASSPVGQGEITF
>TRBV4-2|TRBD2|TRBJ2-1|few
TGTGCCAGCAGCCCAGCTAGCGGGAGGAGTAGAAATGAGCAGTTCTTC
CASSPASGRSRNEQFF
>TRBV6-5|-|TRBJ2-3|few
TGTGCCAGCAGTTACGAAGGTGCGAAAGATACGCAGTATTTT
CASSYEGAKDTQYF
>TRBV5-1|-|TRBJ2-2|many
TGCGCCAGCAGCCCACAAGGTCCGGTTAACACCGGGGAGCTGTTTTTT
CASSPQGPVNTGELFF
>TRBV30|TRBD2|TRBJ2-6|few
TGTGCCTGGAGGATTGGCGGGAGGGGCCCTGGGGCCAACGTCCTGACTTTC
CAWRIGGRGPGANVLTF
>TRBV12-3/TRBV12-4|-|TRBJ1-1|few
TGTGCCAGCAGTTTTGGGGGAGGGGCGAACACTGAAGCTTTCTTT
CASSFGGGANTEAFF
>TRBV20-1|TRBD1|TRBJ2-3|many
TGCAGTGCTGACCACGGACAGGGGGCCCAAACGCAGTATTTT
CSADHGQGAQTQYF
>TRBV5-1|TRBD1|TRBJ1-1|few
TGCGCCAGCAGCTTGGGTACAGGGGGCGTCTCTGAAGCTTTCTTT
CASSLGTGGVSEAFF
>TRBV29-1|-|TRBJ1-2|many
TGCAGCGTTGAAGACCCAGGGTCTAATGGCTACACCTTC
CSVEDPGSNGYTF
>TRBV3-1|TRBD2|TRBJ2-5|-
TGTGCCAGCACCCCAAGGCTAGCGGGCGACCAAGAGACCCAGTACTTC
CASTPRLAGDQETQYF
>TRBV5-1|-|TRBJ2-1|many
TGTGCCAGCAGCCCGGGACCTTACAATGAGCAGTTCTTC
CASSPGPYNEQFF
>TRBV3-1|TRBD2|TRBJ2-7|few
TGTGCCAGCAGCTCGACTAGCGGGAGTGGTTTCGAGCAGTACTTC
CASSSTSGSGFEQYF
>TRBV29-1|TRBD1|TRBJ2-7|few
TGCAGCGTTGACGGGACAGGGGGGAACGAGCAGTACTTC
CSVDGTGGNEQYF
>TRBV5-1|-|TRBJ2-3|few
TGCGCCAGCAGACCCGCTCTTTGGGGGACAGATACGCAGTATTTT
CASRPALWGTDTQYF
>TRBV5-1|-|TRBJ1-1|many
TGCGCCAGCAGCTTAGGAATGGACACTGAAGCTTTCTTT
CASSLGMDTEAFF
>TRBV28|TRBD1|TRBJ2-7|few
TGTGCCAGCAGCGGACAGGAAACCTACGAGCAGTACTTC
CASSGQETYEQYF
>TRBV28|-|TRBJ1-5|-
TGTGCCAGCTCGACAGTGGGGGTCAATCAGCCCCAGCATTTT
CASSTVGVNQPQHF
>TRBV14|-|TRBJ2-1|many
TGTGCCAGCAGCCCACGAACCAGCTCCTACAATGAGCAGTTCTTC
CASSPRTSSYNEQFF
>TRBV5-6|TRBD1|TRBJ1-2|few
TGTGCCAGCAGCTTACGACAGGGAGACGGCTACACCTTC
CASSLRQGDGYTF
>TRBV12-3/TRBV12-4|TRBD1|TRBJ1-5|few
TGTGCCAGCAGTTTAGCGGGCCAGGGGGCGAGTCAGCCCCAGCATTTT
CASSLAGQGASQPQHF
>TRBV7-3|TRBD1|TRBJ2-2|few
TGTGCCAGCAGCGTCAGGACAGGGTACACCGGGGAGCTGTTTTTT
CASSVRTGYTGELFF
>TRBV9|-|TRBJ2-7|-
TGTGCCAGCAGCGTAGGATCCCTCTCCGGGCGCTACGAGCAGTACTTC
CASSVGSLSGRYEQYF
>TRBV4-1|TRBD1|TRBJ2-7|-
TGCGCCAGCAGCCAATTACCAGGGGGACCCTACGAGCAGTACTTC
CASSQLPGGPYEQYF
>TRBV2|-|TRBJ2-1|many
TGTGCCAGCAGCGCTTACAATGAGCAGTTCTTC
CASSAYNEQFF
>TRBV6-2/TRBV6-3|-|TRBJ2-7|many
TGTGCCAGCAGGTCCCCAGGGGTTTCTCCCTACGAGCAGTACTTC
CASRSPGVSPYEQYF
>TRBV9|-|TRBJ2-2|-
TGTGCCAGCAGCGTAGCTGGCGCTGTCGGGGAGCTGTTTTTT
CASSVAGAVGELFF
>TRBV7-8|-|TRBJ1-1|few
TGTGCCAGCAGCCCCCAAGTGGACACCAAAACGGAAAAAGCTTTCTTT
CASSPQVDTKTEKAFF
>TRBV28|TRBD2|TRBJ2-5|-
TGTGCCAGCAGGAGTCGACTAGCGGGACCCCAAGAGACCCAGTACTTC
CASRSRLAGPQETQYF
>TRBV30|-|TRBJ1-5|many
TGTGCCTGGAGTGTCGGGCTCAATCAGCCCCAGCATTTT
CAWSVGLNQPQHF
>TRBV4-2|TRBD2|TRBJ2-3|-
TGTGCCAGCAGCCCACCCCTCCTCAATAGCGGGAGGGTGACAGATACGCAGTATTTT
CASSPPLLNSGRVTDTQYF
>TRBV5-1|TRBD1|TRBJ1-1|-
TGCGCCAGCAGCTTGGGACAGGGAAAAAAAGCTTTCTTT
CASSLGQGKKAFF
>TRBV18|TRBD1|TRBJ2-3|-
TGTGCCAGCTCACCAAGACAGGGGACCTCACGCACAGATACGCAGTATTTT
CASSPRQGTSRTDTQYF
>TRBV12-3/TRBV12-4|-|TRBJ2-3|-
TGTGCCAGCAGTTTTATAGGGAGAGATACGCAGTATTTT
CASSFIGRDTQYF
>TRBV6-2/TRBV6-3|TRBD1|TRBJ2-7|-
TGTGCCAGCCAAGACAGGGGCATTTCCTACGAGCAGTACTTC
CASQDRGISYEQYF
>TRBV4-1|TRBD2|TRBJ2-3|-
TGCGCCAGCAGCCGATTACTAGCGGGGGGGCCTTTTGACACAGATACGCAGTATTTT
CASSRLLAGGPFDTDTQYF
>TRBV6-4|-|TRBJ1-1|few
TGTGCCAGCAGTGACTCGGTGACAGGTGCCGAGAACACTGAAGCTTTCTTT
CASSDSVTGAENTEAFF
>TRBV27|TRBD1|TRBJ2-2|-
TGTGCCAGCACCCATCTACAGGGGGCTCACATCGGGGAGCTGTTTTTT
CASTHLQGAHIGELFF
>TRBV18|-|TRBJ1-5|-
TGTGCCAGCTCATACGGGGTGGCTAGCAATCAGCCCCAGCATTTT
CASSYGVASNQPQHF
>TRBV12-3/TRBV12-4|-|TRBJ2-7|few
TGTGCCAGCAGTTTGAACACTTACTACGAGCAGTACTTC
CASSLNTYYEQYF
>TRBV29-1|-|TRBJ1-2|-
TGCAGCGTTGAAGATGAGTATGGCTACACCTTC
CSVEDEYGYTF
>TRBV7-2|-|TRBJ2-1|-
TGTGCCAGCAGCTTAGTACTAGTGGCTGAGCAGTTCTTC
CASSLVLVAEQFF
>TRBV10-3|TRBD2|TRBJ2-1|few
TGTGCCATCAAAGCGGGGGCGGAGGATGAGCAGTTCTTC
CAIKAGAEDEQFF
>TRBV6-2/TRBV6-3|-|TRBJ2-4|-
TGTGCCAGCAGTTTGCAGTTTGACAAAAACATTCAGTACTTC
CASSLQFDKNIQYF
>TRBV3-1|-|TRBJ2-1|few
TGTGCCAGCAGCACCTGGACGGGTCGCGGTGAGCAGTTCTTC
CASSTWTGRGEQFF
>TRBV2|-|TRBJ2-7|-
TGTGCCAGCATAAGGGGGTACGAGCAGTACTTC
CASIRGYEQYF
>TRBV10-3|TRBD1|TRBJ2-7|-
TGTGCCATCAGCTTTGACAGGGGCGAGCAGTACTTC
CAISFDRGEQYF
>TRBV6-1|-|TRBJ2-2|-
TGTGCCAGCAGGATCACCGGGGCTTTGGGGACCGGGGAGCTGTTTTTT
CASRITGALGTGELFF
>TRBV7-9|TRBD2|TRBJ2-5|-
TGTGCCAGCAGCTTATCCAGCGGGAGGGCGGGAGAGACCCAGTACTTC
CASSLSSGRAGETQYF
>TRBV4-1|TRBD2|TRBJ2-1|few
TGCGCCAGCAGCCAAGCCCATAGCGGGGGGGTTGGGAATGAGCAGTTCTTC
CASSQAHSGGVGNEQFF
>TRBV4-3|TRBD1|TRBJ2-7|few
TGCGCCAGCAGCCAAGAAGGTTCCGGACAGGCTTCCTACGAGCAGTACTTC
CASSQEGSGQASYEQYF